These T cell receptor beta chains were read from a single sample in a study of T cell responses to AZD1222 COVID-19 vaccine. Using immunoSEQ multiplex PCR, the repertoire was profiled, and TCRdb retains in-frame clones only, with some absent. The repertoire consists of roughly 120,000 clones, with 88% occurring once and the leading ten covering more than 1.5%. The input for sequencing was peripheral blood, taken on day 0 of AZD1222 vaccination. The source is an adult in good health. CDR3s include the opening cysteine and the closing phenylalanine or tryptophan. Each record gives: V gene, CDR3 length, J gene, D gene, clone size, CDR3 protein, CDR3 DNA. A D gene is named only where the DNA matches it firmly. Size values are once, few and many counts, or a class for expanded clones, and some rows have none.

V gene: TRBV11-3
CDR3 length: 17
J gene: TRBJ2-3
D gene: TRBD2
clone size: NA
CDR3 protein: CASSRSGLAGRTDTQYF
CDR3 DNA: TGTGCCAGCAGCCGATCGGGACTAGCGGGACGCACAGATACGCAGTATTTT

V gene: TRBV4-1
CDR3 length: 14
J gene: TRBJ2-6
D gene: NA
clone size: NA
CDR3 protein: CASSQDPGANVLTF
CDR3 DNA: TGCGCCAGCAGCCAAGATCCTGGGGCCAACGTCCTGACTTTC

V gene: TRBV18
CDR3 length: 14
J gene: TRBJ2-7
D gene: NA
clone size: NA
CDR3 protein: CASSTGRLPYEQYF
CDR3 DNA: TGTGCCAGCTCAACAGGGCGTCTCCCCTACGAGCAGTACTTC

V gene: TRBV9
CDR3 length: 14
J gene: TRBJ2-7
D gene: NA
clone size: once
CDR3 protein: CASSPPSGVHEQYF
CDR3 DNA: TGTGCCAGCAGCCCCCCCTCAGGCGTCCACGAGCAGTACTTC

V gene: TRBV5-1
CDR3 length: 15
J gene: TRBJ2-5
D gene: TRBD1
clone size: NA
CDR3 protein: CASSSGTASQETQYF
CDR3 DNA: TGCGCCAGCAGCTCAGGGACAGCAAGTCAAGAGACCCAGTACTTC

V gene: TRBV3-1/TRBV3-2
CDR3 length: 16
J gene: TRBJ2-7
D gene: TRBD1
clone size: few
CDR3 protein: CASSQQRGTGSYEQYF
CDR3 DNA: TGTGCCAGCAGCCAACAACGTGGGACAGGTTCCTACGAGCAGTACTTC

V gene: TRBV3-1/TRBV3-2
CDR3 length: 16
J gene: TRBJ2-1
D gene: TRBD2
clone size: NA
CDR3 protein: CASSRTGLAGSSEQFF
CDR3 DNA: TGTGCCAGCAGCCGGACAGGACTAGCGGGGTCTAGTGAGCAGTTCTTC

V gene: TRBV6-5
CDR3 length: 15
J gene: TRBJ1-3
D gene: TRBD1
clone size: NA
CDR3 protein: CASSFRGTAGNTIYF
CDR3 DNA: TGTGCCAGCAGTTTTAGGGGGACAGCTGGAAACACCATATATTTT

V gene: TRBV11-2
CDR3 length: 17
J gene: TRBJ2-7
D gene: NA
clone size: NA
CDR3 protein: CASSPIRQVSGAGEQYF
CDR3 DNA: TGTGCCAGCAGTCCCATCCGTCAAGTTTCGGGGGCGGGCGAGCAGTACTTC

V gene: TRBV6-2/TRBV6-3
CDR3 length: 17
J gene: TRBJ1-5
D gene: NA
clone size: few
CDR3 protein: CASSYPPTGASNQPQHF
CDR3 DNA: TGTGCCAGCAGTTACCCCCCGACAGGAGCGAGCAATCAGCCCCAGCATTTT

V gene: TRBV3-1/TRBV3-2
CDR3 length: 15
J gene: TRBJ1-2
D gene: NA
clone size: NA
CDR3 protein: CASSQYWEADGGYTF
CDR3 DNA: TGTGCCAGCAGCCAATATTGGGAGGCTGATGGAGGCTACACCTTC

V gene: TRBV11-3
CDR3 length: 16
J gene: TRBJ2-1
D gene: TRBD2
clone size: NA
CDR3 protein: CASSLFSGGFYNEQFF
CDR3 DNA: TGTGCCAGCAGCTTATTTAGCGGGGGGTTCTACAATGAGCAGTTCTTC

V gene: TRBV13
CDR3 length: 12
J gene: TRBJ1-1
D gene: NA
clone size: NA
CDR3 protein: CASSLQYTEAFF
CDR3 DNA: TGTGCCAGCAGCTTACAATACACTGAAGCTTTCTTT

V gene: TRBV25-1
CDR3 length: 15
J gene: TRBJ1-2
D gene: NA
clone size: NA
CDR3 protein: CASSEYSNTNYGYTF
CDR3 DNA: TGTGCCAGCAGTGAATATAGTAACACCAACTATGGCTACACCTTC

V gene: TRBV30
CDR3 length: 16
J gene: TRBJ2-6
D gene: TRBD1
clone size: medium-sized
CDR3 protein: CASEGGTGFGANVLTF
CDR3 DNA: TGTGCCTCCGAGGGGGGGACAGGGTTTGGGGCCAACGTCCTGACTTTC

V gene: TRBV29-1
CDR3 length: 14
J gene: TRBJ2-1
D gene: NA
clone size: once
CDR3 protein: CSVATGEKHNEQFF
CDR3 DNA: TGCAGCGTGGCGACTGGGGAGAAACACAATGAGCAGTTCTTC

V gene: TRBV7-2
CDR3 length: 18
J gene: TRBJ1-6
D gene: NA
clone size: NA
CDR3 protein: CASSLGFFFRGANSPLHF
CDR3 DNA: TGTGCCAGCAGCTTAGGATTTTTTTTTAGGGGCGCTAATTCACCCCTCCACTTT

V gene: TRBV5-1
CDR3 length: 14
J gene: TRBJ1-1
D gene: NA
clone size: NA
CDR3 protein: CASGSGKGSTEAFF
CDR3 DNA: TGCGCCAGCGGGTCAGGGAAGGGGAGCACTGAAGCTTTCTTT

V gene: TRBV2
CDR3 length: 12
J gene: TRBJ2-1
D gene: NA
clone size: once
CDR3 protein: CASGWGGHEQFF
CDR3 DNA: TGTGCCAGCGGGTGGGGGGGCCATGAGCAGTTCTTC

V gene: TRBV7-2
CDR3 length: 15
J gene: TRBJ2-2
D gene: NA
clone size: few
CDR3 protein: CASTQAGASAGELFF
CDR3 DNA: TGTGCCAGCACCCAGGCGGGGGCCTCGGCCGGGGAGCTGTTTTTT

V gene: TRBV4-2
CDR3 length: 18
J gene: TRBJ1-3
D gene: NA
clone size: NA
CDR3 protein: CASSQDGGTPSSGNTIYF
CDR3 DNA: TGTGCCAGCAGCCAAGATGGGGGGACTCCCAGCTCTGGAAACACCATATATTTT

V gene: TRBV5-1
CDR3 length: 10
J gene: TRBJ2-7
D gene: TRBD1
clone size: NA
CDR3 protein: CASSEQGRYF
CDR3 DNA: TGCGCCAGCAGCGAACAGGGGCGGTACTTC

V gene: TRBV5-1
CDR3 length: 16
J gene: TRBJ2-5
D gene: TRBD1
clone size: NA
CDR3 protein: CASSLAKGTGEETQYF
CDR3 DNA: TGCGCCAGCAGCTTGGCCAAGGGGACAGGGGAAGAGACCCAGTACTTC

V gene: TRBV6-5
CDR3 length: 15
J gene: TRBJ2-4
D gene: TRBD1
clone size: NA
CDR3 protein: CASHRDREGGNIQYF
CDR3 DNA: TGTGCCAGCCACCGGGACAGGGAGGGAGGAAACATTCAGTACTTC

V gene: TRBV28
CDR3 length: 14
J gene: TRBJ1-2
D gene: TRBD1
clone size: once
CDR3 protein: CASRGQGAHYGYTF
CDR3 DNA: TGTGCCAGCAGAGGACAGGGGGCGCACTATGGCTACACCTTC

V gene: TRBV30
CDR3 length: 13
J gene: TRBJ2-6
D gene: NA
clone size: NA
CDR3 protein: CAWSYSGANVLTF
CDR3 DNA: TGTGCCTGGAGTTACTCTGGGGCCAACGTCCTGACTTTC

V gene: TRBV7-9
CDR3 length: 12
J gene: TRBJ2-7
D gene: NA
clone size: few
CDR3 protein: CASSLPAGEQYF
CDR3 DNA: TGTGCCAGCAGCTTACCAGCAGGCGAGCAGTACTTC

V gene: TRBV20-1
CDR3 length: 13
J gene: TRBJ2-2
D gene: NA
clone size: NA
CDR3 protein: CSASTFSTGELFF
CDR3 DNA: TGCAGTGCTAGTACATTTAGCACCGGGGAGCTGTTTTTT

V gene: TRBV11-2
CDR3 length: 17
J gene: TRBJ2-7
D gene: TRBD2
clone size: NA
CDR3 protein: CASSFTPTSGSSYEQYF
CDR3 DNA: TGTGCCAGCAGCTTCACTCCGACTAGCGGGAGCTCCTACGAGCAGTACTTC

V gene: TRBV15
CDR3 length: 13
J gene: TRBJ1-2
D gene: TRBD1
clone size: NA
CDR3 protein: CATSRADRDGYTF
CDR3 DNA: TGTGCCACCAGCAGAGCTGACAGGGATGGCTACACCTTC

V gene: TRBV6-5
CDR3 length: 15
J gene: TRBJ2-7
D gene: NA
clone size: NA
CDR3 protein: CASIQRQPPSYEQYF
CDR3 DNA: TGTGCCAGCATTCAAAGACAACCCCCGTCCTACGAGCAGTACTTC

V gene: TRBV25-1
CDR3 length: 14
J gene: TRBJ1-1
D gene: NA
clone size: NA
CDR3 protein: CASSSGLVNTEAFF
CDR3 DNA: TGTGCCAGCAGCTCCGGACTCGTGAACACTGAAGCTTTCTTT

V gene: TRBV5-4
CDR3 length: 13
J gene: TRBJ1-1
D gene: TRBD1
clone size: few
CDR3 protein: CASSLGGTGVAFF
CDR3 DNA: TGTGCCAGCAGCTTAGGGGGGACAGGGGTAGCTTTCTTT

V gene: TRBV6-1
CDR3 length: 16
J gene: TRBJ2-6
D gene: NA
clone size: NA
CDR3 protein: CASSENEGAGANVLTF
CDR3 DNA: TGTGCCAGCAGTGAAAATGAGGGGGCTGGGGCCAACGTCCTGACTTTC

V gene: TRBV24-1
CDR3 length: 12
J gene: TRBJ1-2
D gene: NA
clone size: NA
CDR3 protein: CATSWGPGGYTF
CDR3 DNA: TGTGCCACCAGTTGGGGCCCGGGAGGCTACACCTTC

V gene: TRBV7-2
CDR3 length: 14
J gene: TRBJ2-7
D gene: TRBD1
clone size: once
CDR3 protein: CASSWDRGSVEQYF
CDR3 DNA: TGTGCCAGCAGCTGGGACAGGGGAAGCGTCGAGCAGTACTTC

V gene: TRBV5-5
CDR3 length: 14
J gene: TRBJ1-1
D gene: NA
clone size: NA
CDR3 protein: CASSTRTGNTEAFF
CDR3 DNA: TGTGCCAGCAGCACTCGGACGGGAAACACTGAAGCTTTCTTT

V gene: TRBV9
CDR3 length: 15
J gene: TRBJ1-4
D gene: TRBD1
clone size: NA
CDR3 protein: CASSVTGTGNEKLFF
CDR3 DNA: TGTGCCAGCAGCGTTACCGGGACAGGGAATGAAAAACTGTTTTTT

V gene: TRBV4-1
CDR3 length: 16
J gene: TRBJ1-5
D gene: TRBD1
clone size: NA
CDR3 protein: CASSQDARDRDLPQHF
CDR3 DNA: TGCGCCAGCAGCCAAGACGCCCGGGACAGGGATTTGCCCCAGCATTTT

V gene: TRBV5-1
CDR3 length: 13
J gene: TRBJ2-7
D gene: NA
clone size: NA
CDR3 protein: CASCEAVAYEQYF
CDR3 DNA: TGCGCCAGCTGCGAGGCAGTTGCCTACGAGCAGTACTTC